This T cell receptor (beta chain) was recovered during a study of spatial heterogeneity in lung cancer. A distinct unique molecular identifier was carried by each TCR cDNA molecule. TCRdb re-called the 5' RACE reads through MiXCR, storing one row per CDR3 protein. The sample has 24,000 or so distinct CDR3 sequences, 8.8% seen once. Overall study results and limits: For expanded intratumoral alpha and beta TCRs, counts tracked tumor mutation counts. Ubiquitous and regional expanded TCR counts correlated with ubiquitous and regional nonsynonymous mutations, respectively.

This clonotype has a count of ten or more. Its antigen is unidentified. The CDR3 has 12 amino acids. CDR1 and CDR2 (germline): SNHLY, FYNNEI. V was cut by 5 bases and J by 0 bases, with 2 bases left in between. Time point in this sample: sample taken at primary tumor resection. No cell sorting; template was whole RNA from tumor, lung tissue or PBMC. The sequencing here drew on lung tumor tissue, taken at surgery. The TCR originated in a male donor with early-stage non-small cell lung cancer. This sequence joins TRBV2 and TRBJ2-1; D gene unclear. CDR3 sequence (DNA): TGTGCCAGCAGTCCCTCCTACAATGAGCAGTTCTTC. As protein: CASSPSYNEQFF.